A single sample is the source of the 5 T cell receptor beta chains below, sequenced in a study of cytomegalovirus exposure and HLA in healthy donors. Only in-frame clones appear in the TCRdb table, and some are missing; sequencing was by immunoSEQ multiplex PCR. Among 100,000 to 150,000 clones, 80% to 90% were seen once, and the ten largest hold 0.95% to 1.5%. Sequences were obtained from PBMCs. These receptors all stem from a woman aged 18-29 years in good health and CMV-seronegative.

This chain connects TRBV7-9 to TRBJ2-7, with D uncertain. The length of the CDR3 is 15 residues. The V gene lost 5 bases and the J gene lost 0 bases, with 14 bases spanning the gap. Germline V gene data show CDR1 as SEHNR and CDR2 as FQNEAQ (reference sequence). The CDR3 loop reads CASSQDAGTSYEQYF. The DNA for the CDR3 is TGTGCCAGCAGCCAAGATGCAGGTACCTCCTACGAGCAGTACTTC.

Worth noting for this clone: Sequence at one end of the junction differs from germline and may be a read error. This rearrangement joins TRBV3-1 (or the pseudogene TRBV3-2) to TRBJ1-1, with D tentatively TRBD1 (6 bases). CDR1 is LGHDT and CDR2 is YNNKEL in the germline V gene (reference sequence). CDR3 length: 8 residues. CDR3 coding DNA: TGTGCCAGCAGCAGAGGGGGATTT. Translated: CASSRGGF.

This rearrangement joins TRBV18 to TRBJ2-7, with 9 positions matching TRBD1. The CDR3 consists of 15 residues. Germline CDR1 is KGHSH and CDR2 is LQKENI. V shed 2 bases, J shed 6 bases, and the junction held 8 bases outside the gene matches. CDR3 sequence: CASSPGDRERTEQYF. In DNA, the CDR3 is TGTGCCAGCTCACCAGGGGACAGGGAACGGACCGAGCAGTACTTC. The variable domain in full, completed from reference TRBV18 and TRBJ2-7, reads NAGVMQNPRHLVRRRGQEARLRCSPMKGHSHVYWYRQLPEEGLKFMVYLQKENIIDESGMPKERFSAEFPKEGPSILRIQQVVRGDSAAYFCASSPGDRERTEQYFGPGTRLTVT.

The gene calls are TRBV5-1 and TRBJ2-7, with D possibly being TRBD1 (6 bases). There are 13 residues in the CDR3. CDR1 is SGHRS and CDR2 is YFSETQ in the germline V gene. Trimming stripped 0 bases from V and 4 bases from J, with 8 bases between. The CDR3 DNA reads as TGCGCCAGCAGCTTGGACACAGGGTACGAGCAGTACTTC. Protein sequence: CASSLDTGYEQYF. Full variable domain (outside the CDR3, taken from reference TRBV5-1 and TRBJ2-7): KAGVTQTPRYLIKTRGQQVTLSCSPISGHRSVSWYQQTPGQGLQFLFEYFSETQRNKGNFPGRFSGRQFSNSRSEMNVSTLELGDSALYLCASSLDTGYEQYFGPGTRLTVT.

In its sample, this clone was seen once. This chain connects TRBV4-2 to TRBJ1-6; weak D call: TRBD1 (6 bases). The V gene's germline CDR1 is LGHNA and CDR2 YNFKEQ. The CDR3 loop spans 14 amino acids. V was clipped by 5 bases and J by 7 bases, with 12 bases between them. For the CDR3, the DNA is TGTGCCAGCAGCTTAAGACAGGAAAATTCACCCCTCCACTTT. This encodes CASSLRQENSPLHF.